A single sample is the source of the 25 T cell receptor beta chains below, sequenced in a study of T cell changes during pregnancy in multiple sclerosis. Using immunoSEQ multiplex PCR, the repertoire was profiled, and TCRdb retains in-frame clones only, with some absent. The table shows tens of thousands of clones, with more than 85% occurring only once. Sequencing was performed on peripheral blood, taken before pregnancy. All receptors come from a female donor with multiple sclerosis, enrolled in a pregnancy study.

The chain couples TRBV6-6 to TRBJ2-7; TRBD2 is a possible D gene (6 bases). There are 13 residues in the CDR3. Trimming took 5 bases from V and 3 from J, leaving 11 bases between them. CDR1 MNHNY and CDR2 SVGAGI come from the germline V gene (reference sequence). The CDR3: CASSGGNGYEQYF. CDR3 bases: TGTGCCAGCAGTGGAGGGAACGGCTACGAGCAGTACTTC.

V is TRBV25-1 and J is TRBJ1-4; 8 nucleotides agree with TRBD1. Germline-derived CDR1 and CDR2 are MGHDK and SYGVNS. CDR3 length equals 16 residues. The V gene end was trimmed by 3 bases and the J gene end by 4 bases; junction bases not matched to a gene: 7. The CDR3 loop reads CASSEQGARHNEKLFF. In nucleotides, the CDR3 is TGTGCCAGCAGTGAGCAGGGGGCGCGGCATAATGAAAAACTGTTTTTT.

A few counts support this clone. The rearrangement links TRBV7-2 to TRBJ1-2, with D maybe TRBD1 (6 bases). CDR3 length equals 14 residues. Germline V gives CDR1 SGHTA, CDR2 FQGNSA. The V and J ends lost 5 bases and 4 bases respectively, with 14 bases between them. The CDR3 DNA sequence: TGTGCCAGCAGCCCGGGGGGCCTCGGCTATGGCTACACCTTC. It is translated as CASSPGGLGYGYTF.

This chain links TRBV2 with TRBJ1-5; 8 nucleotides line up with TRBD1. V was pared by 2 bases and J by 0 bases, with 6 bases of the junction left unmatched. The CDR3 sequence is 17 residues long. Germline assignment: CDR1 SNHLY and CDR2 FYNNEI. The CDR3 DNA reads as TGTGCCAGCAGTGAAACCCCGGGACAGGCTAGCAATCAGCCCCAGCATTTT. Protein sequence: CASSETPGQASNQPQHF.

The V and J genes are TRBV12-1 and TRBJ1-2; the listed D gene, TRBD1, was not tested against the DNA. TRBV12-1 has pseudogene status. CDR3 length equals 16 residues. CDR3 sequence: CASSFRSDRGDYGYTF. CDR3 bases: TGTGCCAGCAGCTTTAGGTCCGACAGGGGAGATTATGGCTACACCTTC.

The V and J genes are TRBV29-1 and TRBJ1-1; the D gene is possibly TRBD1 (6 bases). Germline loops: CDR1 SQVTM, CDR2 ANQGSEA. Trimming left V 0 bases short and J 11 bases short, with 16 bases between. This CDR3 has 13 amino acids. Here the CDR3 DNA reads TGCAGCGTTGAAGATCAAAGGGGGACCAGGGCTTTCTTT. Its translation: CSVEDQRGTRAFF.

This chain connects TRBV2 to TRBJ2-7; TRBD2 aligns across 9 bases. V shed 11 bases, J shed 5 bases, and the junction held 7 bases outside the gene matches. The length of the CDR3 is 12 residues. The germline V gene encodes CDR1 SNHLY and CDR2 FYNNEI. The CDR3 here is CAGRRGGNEQYF. DNA of the CDR3: TGTGCCGGAAGGCGGGGGGGCAACGAGCAGTACTTC.

V gene TRBV10-2 combines with J gene TRBJ2-1; D might be TRBD2 (6 bases). V was cut by 10 bases and J by 4 bases, with 14 bases left in between. Germline V gene lookup returns CDR1 WSHSY and CDR2 SAAADI. This CDR3 contains 13 residues. The CDR3 DNA reads as TGCGCCATCGCGGAGGGTAGATACAATGAGCAGTTCTTC. Its protein product is CAIAEGRYNEQFF.

The CDR3 DNA is TGTGCCAGTAGCCTGGACAGCTATGGCTACACCTTC. Protein sequence: CASSLDSYGYTF. This rearrangement joins TRBV19 to TRBJ1-2; weak D call: TRBD1 (6 bases). Germline V gene lookup returns CDR1 LNHDA and CDR2 SQIVND (reference sequence). The CDR3 sequence is 12 residues long. V gave up 6 bases and J gave up 4 bases, with 9 bases separating them. The full variable domain, rest sourced from reference TRBV19 and TRBJ1-2, is DGGITQSPKYLFRKEGQNVTLSCEQNLNHDAMYWYRQDPGQGLRLIYYSQIVNDFQKGDIAEGYSVSREKKESFPLTVTSAQKNPTAFYLCASSLDSYGYTFGSGTRLTVV.

The J gene is TRBJ2-7, the V gene TRBV18; 7 bases are a match to TRBD1. This CDR3 region has 17 residues. J lost 1 base, V lost 2 bases, and 11 bases had no gene match. Germline V gene data show CDR1 as KGHSH and CDR2 as LQKENI. This chain's CDR3 is CASSPSKQGTASYEQYF. CDR3 in DNA: TGTGCCAGCTCACCAAGTAAGCAGGGGACAGCTTCCTACGAGCAGTACTTC.

The chain employs TRBV6-6 and TRBJ1-5, with a tentative D call TRBD1 (5 bases). The CDR3 length is 13 residues. V was cut by 6 bases and J by 4 bases, with 10 bases left in between. Per the germline V gene, CDR1 is MNHNY and CDR2 is SVGAGI (reference sequence). DNA for the CDR3: TGTGCCAGCAGCGCCGGGGGTAATCAGCCCCAGCATTTT. Encoded protein: CASSAGGNQPQHF.

This clone has only one observation. This rearrangement joins TRBV6-5 to TRBJ2-7; possible D gene TRBD2, 6 bases. V was shortened by 6 bases and J by 0 bases, with 15 bases between the two germline ends. The CDR3 consists of 15 residues. Germline V gene sequence: CDR1 MNHEY, CDR2 SVGAGI. CDR3 region: CASSSGTLSSYEQYF. The CDR3 DNA follows: TGTGCCAGCAGCTCCGGGACTCTCAGCTCCTACGAGCAGTACTTC.

The rearrangement uses TRBV4-2 and TRBJ2-5, with 8 nucleotides matching TRBD2. CDR1 is LGHNA and CDR2 is YNFKEQ in the germline V gene. Trimming at V came to 4 bases and at J to 0 bases, leaving 7 bases not matched to a gene. This CDR3 is 16 amino acids long. The CDR3 reads CASSPVIAGYQETQYF. The CDR3 nucleotides are TGTGCCAGCAGCCCTGTTATAGCGGGGTACCAAGAGACCCAGTACTTC.

The chain has TRBV5-1 and TRBJ2-1; 8 bases match TRBD2. Trimming cost V 6 bases and J 0 bases; bases outside gene matches: 5. The CDR3 extends over 15 amino acids. Germline V gene lookup returns CDR1 SGHRS and CDR2 YFSETQ. The CDR3 here is CASTPAGASYNEQFF. CDR3 DNA sequence: TGCGCCAGCACCCCAGCGGGAGCCTCCTACAATGAGCAGTTCTTC.

The rearrangement uses TRBV7-9 and TRBJ2-7; 7 bases align to TRBD2. This CDR3 is built from 19 residues. Per the germline V gene, CDR1 is SEHNR and CDR2 is FQNEAQ (reference sequence). Losses at the gene ends were 0 bases for V and 2 bases for J; bases not matched to a gene: 16. CDR3 in amino acids: CASSLAMASGRSYTYEQYF. The CDR3 DNA reads TGTGCCAGCAGCTTAGCGATGGCTAGCGGCCGATCGTATACCTACGAGCAGTACTTC. The whole variable domain, remainder taken from reference TRBV7-9 and TRBJ2-7, is DTGVSQNPRHKITKRGQNVTFRCDPISEHNRLYWYRQTLGQGPEFLTYFQNEAQLEKSRLLSDRFSAERPKGSFSTLEIQRTEQGDSAMYLCASSLAMASGRSYTYEQYFGPGTRLTVT.

This rearrangement joins TRBV28 to TRBJ2-1; TRBD2 might be the D (5 bases). CDR3 length equals 14 residues. V gave up 7 bases and J gave up 4 bases, with 14 bases separating them. Looked up from germline, CDR1 is MDHEN and CDR2 is SYDVKM. The CDR3 nucleotides read TGTGCCAGCAAGGTCCTAGCTCGGTACAATGAGCAGTTCTTC. This codes for CASKVLARYNEQFF.

Written as DNA, the CDR3 is TGTGCCAGCCTCTCACTAGCGGGGGGAGAGACCCAGTACTTC. Translated: CASLSLAGGETQYF. The chain combines TRBV27 with TRBJ2-5; 12 positions agree with TRBD2. The V gene's germline CDR1 is MNHEY and CDR2 SMNVEV (reference sequence). The CDR3 is 14 residues long. V shed 8 bases and J 4 bases; nucleotides not matched to a gene: 5.

The chain combines TRBV2 with TRBJ2-5; 9 bases align to TRBD2. V was pared by 1 base and J by 7 bases, with 10 bases of the junction left unmatched. Germline CDR1 and CDR2: SNHLY and FYNNEI. The CDR3 spans 16 residues. CDR3 residues: CASSEGASGAAWTQYF. The CDR3 bases are TGTGCCAGCAGTGAAGGGGCTAGCGGGGCAGCGTGGACCCAGTACTTC. Using reference TRBV2 and TRBJ2-5 for the parts outside the CDR3, the full variable domain is EPEVTQTPSHQVTQMGQEVILRCVPISNHLYFYWYRQILGQKVEFLVSFYNNEISEKSEIFDDQFSVERPDGSNFTLKIRSTKLEDSAMYFCASSEGASGAAWTQYFGPGTRLLVL.

The rearrangement uses TRBV18 and TRBJ1-4; the D gene is possibly TRBD1 (6 bases). The CDR3 sequence is 14 residues long. The germline V and J ends were trimmed by 1 base and 5 bases, with 8 bases remaining between them. The germline V gene encodes CDR1 KGHSH and CDR2 LQKENI. The CDR3 loop is CASSPRGQNEKLFF. As DNA, the CDR3 is TGTGCCAGCTCACCACGCGGACAGAATGAAAAACTGTTTTTT.

This clone was found once. CDR3 amino acids: CASSLTGAGGEAFF. DNA of the CDR3: TGTGCCAGCAGTCTGACAGGGGCTGGGGGTGAAGCTTTCTTT. This chain connects TRBV6-1 to TRBJ1-1; 8 bases agree with TRBD1. V trimming: 5 bases; J trimming: 7 bases; junction bases outside the gene matches: 9. The length of the CDR3 is 14 residues. Germline V gene lookup returns CDR1 MNHNS and CDR2 SASEGT.

V gene TRBV5-5 combines with J gene TRBJ2-7; 10 bases are a match to TRBD1. The V and J ends lost 0 bases and 3 bases, in that order; junction bases with no gene match: 6. CDR1 is SGHKS, CDR2 YYEKEE, per germline (reference sequence). The CDR3 sequence is 16 residues long. The CDR3 region is CASSLDGWDRGYEQYF. The CDR3 bases are TGTGCCAGCAGCTTGGACGGCTGGGACAGGGGCTACGAGCAGTACTTC.

J is TRBJ1-1 and V is TRBV5-5, with 7 bases fitting TRBD1. This CDR3 has 14 amino acids. Per germline, CDR1 SGHKS and CDR2 YYEKEE (reference sequence). V shed 4 bases and J 2 bases; nucleotides not matched to a gene: 5. CDR3 protein: CASSLAGGNTEAFF. CDR3 in DNA: TGTGCCAGCAGCCTCGCAGGGGGAAACACTGAAGCTTTCTTT.

The rearrangement joins TRBV19 to TRBJ1-1; D is undetermined. The CDR3 loop spans 14 amino acids. V dropped 2 bases and J dropped 5 bases, with 12 bases sitting between them. Germline CDR1 LNHDA, CDR2 SQIVND (reference sequence). CDR3 coding DNA: TGTGCCAGTAGTATATCCCTCGGGGTGACTGAAGCTTTCTTT. Its translation is CASSISLGVTEAFF.

V and J are TRBV7-2 and TRBJ2-3; no clear D. Trimming shortened V by 7 bases and J by 4 bases, and 15 bases separated the two germline ends. The CDR3 runs 14 residues. Germline V gene sequence: CDR1 SGHTA, CDR2 FQGNSA. The CDR3 loop is CASTAMSSSDTQYF. The CDR3 DNA reads TGTGCCAGCACCGCTATGTCATCCTCAGATACGCAGTATTTT.

This clone was detected only a few times. The same CDR3 is also encoded by other DNA sequences in this sample. J is TRBJ1-1 and V is TRBV19; D may be TRBD1 (5 bases). The V end was cut by 5 bases, the J end by 0 bases, with 7 bases between. CDR3 length equals 13 residues. Germline assignment: CDR1 LNHDA and CDR2 SQIVND (reference sequence). CDR3 sequence: CASSPTVNTEAFF. Written as DNA, the CDR3 is TGTGCCAGTAGTCCGACAGTGAACACTGAAGCTTTCTTT. The full variable domain, with the rest looked up from reference TRBV19 and TRBJ1-1, is DGGITQSPKYLFRKEGQNVTLSCEQNLNHDAMYWYRQDPGQGLRLIYYSQIVNDFQKGDIAEGYSVSREKKESFPLTVTSAQKNPTAFYLCASSPTVNTEAFFGQGTRLTVV.